This is a list of T cell receptor beta chains from one sample in a study of blood T cell repertoires in COVID-19. TCRdb's copy holds only in-frame clones and misses some; the assay was immunoSEQ multiplex PCR. The sample lists approximately 66,000 clones, roughly 84% occurring once. The material sequenced was peripheral blood. The receptor source for this set is a man aged 45 to 65 with active COVID-19. The CDR3 runs from the conserved cysteine through the conserved F or W. D genes are given only for firm matches. Clone size appears in some rows only: once, few, many, or a class for an expanded clone.

v_gene,d_gene,j_gene,abundance,CDR3aa,CDR3nt
TRBV30,NA,TRBJ1-1,once,CAWRSVAAGNTEAFF,TGTGCCTGGAGGTCGGTCGCAGCGGGGAACACTGAAGCTTTCTTT
TRBV5-1,NA,TRBJ1-5,NA,CASSLGHGNQPQHF,TGCGCCAGCAGCTTGGGTCATGGCAATCAGCCCCAGCATTTT
TRBV7-9,TRBD2,TRBJ2-1,NA,CASSLGPTSGTYNEQFF,TGTGCCAGCAGCTTAGGCCCGACTAGCGGAACCTACAATGAGCAGTTCTTC
TRBV5-4,NA,TRBJ2-3,NA,CASSLTLGEAKF,TGTGCCAGCAGCTTAACTCTAGGGGAGGCGAAATTT
TRBV15,NA,TRBJ2-5,NA,CATSRRGAPAAIQETQYF,TGTGCCACCAGCAGACGGGGGGCGCCTGCGGCTATACAAGAGACCCAGTACTTC
TRBV30,TRBD1,TRBJ1-5,NA,CAWSLNRGRRGNQPQHF,TGTGCCTGGAGTCTAAACAGGGGGCGGAGGGGCAATCAGCCCCAGCATTTT
TRBV3-1/TRBV3-2,NA,TRBJ2-3,NA,CASTPRVLYTDTQYF,TGTGCCAGCACCCCTAGAGTGCTGTACACAGATACGCAGTATTTT
TRBV15,NA,TRBJ1-5,NA,CATSRDASPSNQPQHF,TGTGCCACCAGCAGAGATGCCAGTCCTAGCAATCAGCCCCAGCATTTT
TRBV6-5,NA,TRBJ2-5,NA,CASSPTRKETQYF,TGTGCCAGCAGCCCAACTAGGAAAGAGACCCAGTACTTC
TRBV4-2,TRBD1,TRBJ1-2,once,CASSQGDRPYGYTF,TGTGCCAGCAGCCAAGGGGACAGGCCCTATGGCTACACCTTC
TRBV5-6,NA,TRBJ1-1,NA,CASRNRALNTEAFF,TGTGCCAGCAGGAACAGGGCGCTGAACACTGAAGCTTTCTTT
TRBV5-8,TRBD2,TRBJ2-3,NA,CASSPGLVYTDTQYF,TGTGCCAGCAGCCCCGGACTAGTTTACACAGATACGCAGTATTTT
TRBV19,TRBD1,TRBJ1-2,NA,CASSTGQGAGGYTF,TGTGCCAGTAGTACGGGACAGGGGGCTGGGGGCTACACCTTC
TRBV15,NA,TRBJ2-2,NA,CATSRVTGTNTGELFF,TGTGCCACCAGCAGAGTAACAGGGACGAACACCGGGGAGCTGTTTTTT
TRBV28,TRBD1,TRBJ1-1,NA,CASSFSGGTEAFF,TGTGCCAGCAGTTTTTCAGGGGGGACTGAAGCTTTCTTT
TRBV9,TRBD1,TRBJ2-7,NA,CASSAGQGKTYEQYF,TGTGCCAGCAGCGCTGGACAGGGAAAAACCTACGAGCAGTACTTC
TRBV7-9,TRBD1,TRBJ1-1,NA,CASSRGQGASSFLF,TGTGCCAGCAGCAGAGGACAGGGGGCGTCAAGTTTTCTCTTT
TRBV28,TRBD2,TRBJ2-2,once,CASSVGLAGGGAGELFF,TGTGCCAGCAGTGTTGGACTAGCGGGAGGAGGGGCCGGGGAGCTGTTTTTT
TRBV7-2,NA,TRBJ2-3,once,CASSLNSGRGPDTQYF,TGTGCCAGCAGCCTGAATAGCGGACGGGGCCCAGATACGCAGTATTTT
TRBV5-5,NA,TRBJ1-2,once,CASSLASSDGYTF,TGTGCCAGCAGCTTGGCCTCTTCGGATGGCTACACCTTC
TRBV5-6,TRBD1,TRBJ2-5,NA,CASSFKDREETQYF,TGTGCCAGCAGCTTTAAGGACAGGGAAGAGACCCAGTACTTC
TRBV9,NA,TRBJ2-3,NA,CASSPIQGDSLNTQYF,TGTGCCAGCAGCCCCATCCAGGGGGACTCCTTAAATACGCAGTATTTT
TRBV9,NA,TRBJ1-6,few,CASSRGSIPLHF,TGTGCCAGCAGCCGGGGGTCTATACCCCTCCACTTT
TRBV27,NA,TRBJ1-1,NA,CASSSTRRELTEAFF,TGTGCCAGCAGTTCAACCAGGAGGGAACTCACTGAAGCTTTCTTT
TRBV30,NA,TRBJ1-4,NA,CAWSGQGGGEKLFF,TGTGCCTGGAGTGGCCAGGGAGGAGGTGAAAAACTGTTTTTT
TRBV7-9,TRBD1,TRBJ2-6,NA,CASSTRTGNSGANVLTF,TGTGCCAGCAGCACTCGGACAGGAAACTCTGGGGCCAACGTCCTGACTTTC
TRBV11-3,NA,TRBJ1-1,NA,CASSLDTWGPHFGNTEAFF,NA
TRBV6-5,NA,TRBJ1-4,NA,CASLSRDEKLFF,TGTGCCAGCCTTAGCAGGGATGAAAAACTGTTTTTT
TRBV3-1/TRBV3-2,NA,TRBJ2-5,NA,CASSQGQRRVKETQYF,TGTGCCAGCAGCCAAGGGCAGCGGAGGGTTAAAGAGACCCAGTACTTC
TRBV6-5,NA,TRBJ1-1,NA,CASRVGGTNTEAFF,TGTGCCAGCAGGGTAGGGGGAACGAACACTGAAGCTTTCTTT
TRBV24-1,NA,TRBJ2-3,NA,CATSDGEQGPTDTQYF,TGTGCCACCAGTGATGGGGAACAGGGCCCCACAGATACGCAGTATTTT
TRBV12-3/TRBV12-4,NA,TRBJ1-1,NA,CASISRGAAEAFF,TGTGCCAGCATCTCGCGGGGGGCAGCTGAAGCTTTCTTT
TRBV10-2,NA,TRBJ1-6,NA,CASKPGFEENSPLHF,TGCGCCAGCAAGCCAGGGTTCGAAGAGAATTCACCCCTCCACTTT
TRBV6-1,TRBD1,TRBJ1-2,NA,CASSEITGVAGYTF,TGTGCCAGCAGTGAAATCACAGGGGTAGCTGGCTACACCTTC
TRBV7-2,NA,TRBJ1-2,NA,CASSPGRHGYTF,TGTGCCAGCAGCCCTGGGAGGCATGGCTACACCTTC
TRBV5-8,NA,TRBJ2-3,NA,CASWMGGSSADTQYF,TGTGCCAGCTGGATGGGGGGTTCGAGCGCAGATACGCAGTATTTT
TRBV7-9,NA,TRBJ2-1,NA,CASSLGTAYNEQFF,TGTGCCAGCAGCTTAGGGACAGCGTACAATGAGCAGTTCTTC
TRBV19,TRBD2,TRBJ2-1,NA,CASSHLAGGGNEQFF,TGTGCCAGTAGTCACCTAGCGGGAGGGGGTAATGAGCAGTTCTTC
TRBV7-9,TRBD2,TRBJ2-1,NA,CASSPQRRLAGEVNEQFF,TGTGCCAGCAGCCCACAAAGAAGACTAGCGGGAGAGGTAAATGAGCAGTTCTTC
TRBV15,NA,TRBJ1-1,NA,CATSRETGRVTEAFF,TGTGCCACCAGCAGAGAAACAGGGAGGGTCACTGAAGCTTTCTTT
TRBV9,TRBD2,TRBJ2-1,few,CASSVGSGRGNEQFF,TGTGCCAGCAGCGTAGGTAGCGGGAGGGGCAATGAGCAGTTCTTC
TRBV5-6,NA,TRBJ1-5,NA,CASSSHHQPQHF,TGTGCCAGCAGCTCACACCATCAGCCCCAGCATTTT
TRBV27,TRBD1,TRBJ2-7,few,CASSRRQGAGEQYF,TGTGCCAGCAGCCGTAGACAGGGGGCAGGCGAGCAGTACTTC
TRBV11-2,NA,TRBJ1-6,NA,CASSLAGLGTSPLHF,TGTGCCAGCAGCTTAGCAGGGCTGGGAACCTCACCCCTCCACTTT
TRBV19,NA,TRBJ1-2,NA,CASRPGVRLYGYTF,TGTGCCAGTAGGCCGGGGGTGAGGTTGTATGGCTACACCTTC
TRBV18,NA,TRBJ1-4,NA,CASSPEAEKLFF,TGTGCCAGCTCACCTGAGGCTGAAAAACTGTTTTTT